This T cell receptor (beta chain) originates from a study of human T cells and chemical hapten exposure. Study-wide background: The use of 2% DPC on 2 cm by 2 cm of upper inner arm skin constituted sensitization. Patch tests put 0.01% DPC on the upper back, read at 6 days.

This clonotype was found many times. Its antigen is currently unknown. In TCRdb, the RACE reads were re-called with MiXCR into one record per CDR3 protein. The table lists over 300,000 distinct CDR3 sequences, roughly 5.3% of them singletons. CDR1 SQVTM and CDR2 ANQGSEA come from the germline V gene. The CDR3 is made up of 12 amino acids. V was trimmed by 2 bases and J by 5 bases, leaving 10 bases between them. Broader study findings: Since the donors had alopecia, their immune response may not be the same as that of healthy people. There were significantly more large CDR3 similarity clusters among expanded TCRs than among controls.

Stated time point: pre-sensitization, week 0. The sample's treatment: therapeutic diphenylcyclopropenone sensitization with weekly scalp DPC. The chain is built from TRBV29-1 and TRBJ2-7; D not resolved. The input for sequencing was whole blood, taken in connection with sensitization to the hapten diphenylcyclopropenone (DPC). This clonotype was obtained from a woman aged 45-65 years with alopecia areata. Some clones in this sample may be carry-over from other donors' samples. The CDR3, as DNA: TGCAGCGTTGAACCCAAACCCAACGAGCAGTACTTC. Translating gives CSVEPKPNEQYF.